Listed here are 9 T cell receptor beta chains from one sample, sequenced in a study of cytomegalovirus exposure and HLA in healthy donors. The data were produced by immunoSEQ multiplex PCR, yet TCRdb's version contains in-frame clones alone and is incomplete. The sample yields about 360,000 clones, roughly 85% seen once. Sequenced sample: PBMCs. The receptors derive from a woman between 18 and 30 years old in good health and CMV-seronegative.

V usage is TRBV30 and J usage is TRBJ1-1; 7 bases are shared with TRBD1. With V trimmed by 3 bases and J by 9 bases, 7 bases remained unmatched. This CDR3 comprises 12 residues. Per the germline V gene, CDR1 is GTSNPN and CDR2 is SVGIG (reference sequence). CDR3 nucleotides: TGTGCCTGGAGGCCAGGGACAGCCAAAGCTTTCTTT. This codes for CAWRPGTAKAFF.

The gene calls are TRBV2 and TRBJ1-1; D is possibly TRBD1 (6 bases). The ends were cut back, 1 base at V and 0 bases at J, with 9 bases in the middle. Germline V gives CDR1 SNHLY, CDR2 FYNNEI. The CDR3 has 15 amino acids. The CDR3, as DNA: TGTGCCAGCAGTGAAGATGGGGGCATGAACACTGAAGCTTTCTTT. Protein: CASSEDGGMNTEAFF.

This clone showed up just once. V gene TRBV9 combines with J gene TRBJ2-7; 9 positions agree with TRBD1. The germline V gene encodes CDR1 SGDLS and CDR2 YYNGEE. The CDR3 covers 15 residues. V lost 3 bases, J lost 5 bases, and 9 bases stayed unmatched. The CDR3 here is CASSGHTGQGDEQYF. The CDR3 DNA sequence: TGTGCCAGCAGCGGACACACGGGACAGGGCGACGAGCAGTACTTC.

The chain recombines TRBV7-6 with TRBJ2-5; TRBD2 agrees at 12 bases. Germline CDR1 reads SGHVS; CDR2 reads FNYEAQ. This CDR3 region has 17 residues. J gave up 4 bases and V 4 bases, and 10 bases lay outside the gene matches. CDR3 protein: CASSSELAGGLGETQYF. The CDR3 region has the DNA TGTGCCAGCAGCTCGGAACTAGCGGGAGGTTTGGGAGAGACCCAGTACTTC.

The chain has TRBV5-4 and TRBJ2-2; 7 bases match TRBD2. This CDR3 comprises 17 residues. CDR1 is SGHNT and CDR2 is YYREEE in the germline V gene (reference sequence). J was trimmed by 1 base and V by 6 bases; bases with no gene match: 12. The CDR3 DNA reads TGTGCCAGCACCAGAAACCCCGGCGGGGGGAACACCGGGGAGCTGTTTTTT. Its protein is CASTRNPGGGNTGELFF.

The CDR3 DNA reads as TGTGCCAGCGGCGGACTTGGGGCCAACGTCCTGACTTTC. As protein: CASGGLGANVLTF. The rearrangement joins TRBV2 to TRBJ2-6; tentatively, D is TRBD2 (5 bases). The germline V gene encodes CDR1 SNHLY and CDR2 FYNNEI. With 8 bases removed from V and 3 bases from J, the gap between germline ends came to 8 bases. There are 13 residues in the CDR3.

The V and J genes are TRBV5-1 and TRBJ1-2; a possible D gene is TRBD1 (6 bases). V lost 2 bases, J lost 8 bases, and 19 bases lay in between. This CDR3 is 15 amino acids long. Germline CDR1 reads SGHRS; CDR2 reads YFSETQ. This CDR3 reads CASSFWDNPGDGYTF. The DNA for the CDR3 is TGCGCCAGCAGCTTCTGGGACAACCCCGGGGACGGCTACACCTTC. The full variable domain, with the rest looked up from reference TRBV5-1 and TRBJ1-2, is KAGVTQTPRYLIKTRGQQVTLSCSPISGHRSVSWYQQTPGQGLQFLFEYFSETQRNKGNFPGRFSGRQFSNSRSEMNVSTLELGDSALYLCASSFWDNPGDGYTFGSGTRLTVV.

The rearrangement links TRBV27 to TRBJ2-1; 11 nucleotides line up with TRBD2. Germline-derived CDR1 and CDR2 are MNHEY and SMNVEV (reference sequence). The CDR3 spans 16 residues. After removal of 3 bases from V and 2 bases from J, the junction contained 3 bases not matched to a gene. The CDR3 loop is CASSFLAGGPYNEQFF. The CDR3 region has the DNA TGTGCCAGCAGTTTCTTAGCGGGGGGGCCCTACAATGAGCAGTTCTTC.

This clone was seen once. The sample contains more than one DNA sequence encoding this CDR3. CDR3 protein: CASSLDRPYEQYF. The CDR3 DNA is TGTGCCAGCAGTTTGGACAGGCCCTACGAGCAGTACTTC. The V call is TRBV28, the J call TRBJ2-7; 7 bases match TRBD1. This CDR3 region has 13 residues. Per the germline V gene, CDR1 is MDHEN and CDR2 is SYDVKM. Trimming took 3 bases from V and 2 from J; bases not matched to a gene: 1.